Listed below are T cell receptor beta chains from one sample, sequenced in a study of immune evolution from preneoplasia to lung adenocarcinoma. The repertoire was sequenced with immunoSEQ multiplex PCR; TCRdb's copy has only in-frame clones and lacks some. In the table there are about 7,900 clones, around four fifths of which are singletons. Sequencing input: FFPE adjacent normal lung tissue. These receptors were collected from a person aged 65-85 years with lung adenocarcinoma. Both conserved end residues are part of each CDR3. Fields, in order: V gene, J gene, CDR3 protein.

v_call: TRBV11-3
j_call: TRBJ2-1
cdr3_aa: CASSLDARSHEQFF

v_call: TRBV30
j_call: TRBJ1-2
cdr3_aa: CAWSKGTSGAGYTF

v_call: TRBV30
j_call: TRBJ1-4
cdr3_aa: CAWSLGSFNEKLFF

v_call: TRBV5-1
j_call: TRBJ1-5
cdr3_aa: CASSLQVGQPQHF

v_call: TRBV19
j_call: TRBJ2-1
cdr3_aa: CASSLGGRNYNEQFF

v_call: TRBV2
j_call: TRBJ2-1
cdr3_aa: CASRTEGNEQFF

v_call: TRBV4-1
j_call: TRBJ2-7
cdr3_aa: CASSQEGNRGYEQYF

v_call: TRBV29-1
j_call: TRBJ2-4
cdr3_aa: CSVTLAKNIQYF

v_call: TRBV28
j_call: TRBJ1-6
cdr3_aa: CASSLQGANSPLHF

v_call: TRBV27
j_call: TRBJ1-2
cdr3_aa: CASSRGDRGYGYTF

v_call: TRBV6-1
j_call: TRBJ1-4
cdr3_aa: CASGSFRGDYEKLFF

v_call: TRBV7-9
j_call: TRBJ2-5
cdr3_aa: CASALGGTYQETQYF

v_call: TRBV27
j_call: TRBJ1-2
cdr3_aa: CASSRGTNYGYTF

v_call: TRBV6-6
j_call: TRBJ2-3
cdr3_aa: CASSYTSGSTDTQYF

v_call: TRBV14
j_call: TRBJ2-1
cdr3_aa: CASSQGLAGVWEQFF

v_call: TRBV4-1
j_call: TRBJ1-4
cdr3_aa: CASSQESATNEKLFF

v_call: TRBV29-1
j_call: TRBJ1-1
cdr3_aa: CSVGTNQQGAEAFF

v_call: TRBV9
j_call: TRBJ1-1
cdr3_aa: CASSAGPMNTEAFF

v_call: TRBV9
j_call: TRBJ2-2
cdr3_aa: CASSVEHTGELFF

v_call: TRBV5-1
j_call: TRBJ1-2
cdr3_aa: CASSLGQVGVGYTF

v_call: TRBV30
j_call: TRBJ2-7
cdr3_aa: CAWSDTWTGSYEQYF

v_call: TRBV27
j_call: TRBJ2-3
cdr3_aa: CASSLGRTDTQYF

v_call: TRBV11-2
j_call: TRBJ2-7
cdr3_aa: CASSPTGRVYEQYF

v_call: TRBV5-1
j_call: TRBJ1-5
cdr3_aa: CASSLLSGQPQHF

v_call: TRBV18
j_call: TRBJ2-7
cdr3_aa: CASSLGFGGPTIEQYF

v_call: TRBV6-5
j_call: TRBJ1-2
cdr3_aa: CASSRDREYYGYTF